A single sample gave rise to the 30 T cell receptor beta chains below, sequenced in a study of blood T cells in healthy people across ages. Alongside a J-beta primer mix, a sample-barcoded 5' primer served in a second PCR lasting about 7 to 12 cycles. Using its own MiXCR run on the 5' RACE reads, TCRdb lists one record per CDR3 protein. The sample holds some 900,000 distinct CDR3 sequences; around 49% are singletons and the top ten take 13%. Sequencing input: blood. The receptors were sampled from a man between 25 and 39 years old in good health.

V gene TRBV10-2 combines with J gene TRBJ2-1, with D perhaps matching TRBD2 (5 bases). CDR3 size: 14 residues. Trimming shortened V by 6 bases and J by 4 bases, and 13 bases separated the two germline ends. Germline CDR1 WSHSY, CDR2 SAAADI. CDR3 in amino acids: CASRDLLPYNEQFF. CDR3 coding DNA: TGCGCCAGCAGGGACTTACTTCCTTACAATGAGCAGTTCTTC.

The V gene is TRBV5-1, the J gene TRBJ2-1; maybe TRBD1 (6 bases). Germline loops: CDR1 SGHRS, CDR2 YFSETQ. The CDR3 has 14 amino acids. The ends were cut back, 4 bases at V and 3 bases at J, with 11 bases in the middle. The CDR3 region is CASSGRGIYNEQFF. Written as DNA, the CDR3 is TGCGCCAGCAGCGGCAGGGGCATCTACAATGAGCAGTTCTTC. The full variable domain, in which reference TRBV5-1 and TRBJ2-1 provide the parts outside the CDR3, is KAGVTQTPRYLIKTRGQQVTLSCSPISGHRSVSWYQQTPGQGLQFLFEYFSETQRNKGNFPGRFSGRQFSNSRSEMNVSTLELGDSALYLCASSGRGIYNEQFFGPGTRLTVL.

The chain is built from TRBV9 and TRBJ2-1; 9 nucleotides match TRBD2. The CDR3 extends over 16 amino acids. CDR1 SGDLS and CDR2 YYNGEE come from the germline V gene. Trimming cost V 4 bases and J 6 bases; bases outside gene matches: 11. The CDR3: CASSPRVGGGVNEQFF. The CDR3 DNA reads TGTGCCAGCAGCCCGCGTGTCGGCGGGGGGGTCAATGAGCAGTTCTTC.

This clonotype appeared a few times. The CDR3 reads CASSQDIRGLSSPLHF. CDR3 in DNA: TGCGCCAGCAGCCAAGATATCAGGGGATTAAGTTCACCCCTCCACTTT. The gene calls are TRBV4-1 and TRBJ1-6; a possible D gene is TRBD1 (6 bases). CDR3 size: 16 residues. Trimming removed 0 bases at V and 9 bases at J, with 15 bases between. Looked up from germline, CDR1 is MGHRA and CDR2 is YSYEKL.

This chain links TRBV7-9 with TRBJ1-2; D call uncertain. V lost 5 bases to trimming and J lost 8 bases, with 15 bases between them. Per the germline V gene, CDR1 is SEHNR and CDR2 is FQNEAQ (reference sequence). This CDR3 region has 13 residues. The CDR3 region has the DNA TGTGCCAGCAGCCCCGCCAGAGTGGTAGGCTACACCTTC. Its protein is CASSPARVVGYTF. Full variable domain (rest looked up from reference TRBV7-9 and TRBJ1-2): DTGVSQNPRHKITKRGQNVTFRCDPISEHNRLYWYRQTLGQGPEFLTYFQNEAQLEKSRLLSDRFSAERPKGSFSTLEIQRTEQGDSAMYLCASSPARVVGYTFGSGTRLTVV.

The J gene is TRBJ1-1, the V gene TRBV6-6; D unresolved. This CDR3 comprises 11 residues. Deletions cut 5 bases from V and 2 bases from J, with 3 bases between. The germline gives CDR1 MNHNY, CDR2 SVGAGI (reference sequence). The CDR3 here is CASSDNTEAFF. CDR3 coding DNA: TGTGCCAGCAGTGACAACACTGAAGCTTTCTTT.

V and J are TRBV10-3 and TRBJ2-3; 7 bases are a match to TRBD2. CDR1 is ENHRY, CDR2 SYGVKD, per germline. The V and J ends lost 5 bases and 4 bases, in that order; junction bases with no gene match: 12. The CDR3 has 16 amino acids. The CDR3: CAISRGRTGRADTQYF. In DNA, the CDR3 is TGTGCCATCAGTCGAGGGCGCACGGGGAGGGCAGATACGCAGTATTTT.

The gene calls are TRBV4-2 and TRBJ2-4, with TRBD2 identical over 9 bases. CDR3 size: 21 residues. Unmatched junction bases numbered 15, after V lost 0 bases and J lost 0 bases. The V gene's germline CDR1 is LGHNA and CDR2 YNFKEQ. The CDR3 DNA follows: TGTGCCAGCAGCCAAGAAGGAGCTAGCGGGGCCCTAGGCTTAGCCAAAAACATTCAGTACTTC. Encoded protein: CASSQEGASGALGLAKNIQYF.

The count of this clonotype is one. The gene calls are TRBV7-8 and TRBJ2-1; D not certain. This CDR3 comprises 12 residues. Germline-derived CDR1 and CDR2 are SGHVS and FQNEAQ. Deletions cut 2 bases from V and 8 bases from J, with 7 bases between. This CDR3 is CASSLSPHEQFF. CDR3 in DNA: TGTGCCAGCAGCTTAAGTCCCCATGAGCAGTTCTTC.

Only a few counts were recorded for this clonotype. The V gene is TRBV28, the J gene TRBJ2-3; a weak D match, TRBD2 (6 bases). V was pared by 5 bases and J by 3 bases, with 15 bases between. The CDR3 is 15 residues long. Per germline, CDR1 MDHEN and CDR2 SYDVKM. The CDR3 sequence is CASSPLTRETDTQYF. CDR3 nucleotide sequence: TGTGCCAGCAGTCCACTGACTAGGGAGACAGATACGCAGTATTTT.

The chain is built from TRBV29-1 and TRBJ1-1; possibly TRBD1 for D (5 bases). V lost 5 bases and J 4 bases, leaving 11 bases between the germline ends. Germline CDR1 and CDR2: SQVTM and ANQGSEA. This CDR3 comprises 12 residues. The DNA of the CDR3 is TGCAGCGTTCTAGGGGTAGGCACTGAAGCTTTCTTT. It codes for CSVLGVGTEAFF.

The chain employs TRBV2 and TRBJ1-1, with TRBD1 matching over 7 bases. Germline assignment: CDR1 SNHLY and CDR2 FYNNEI. CDR3 length equals 17 residues. Trimming at V came to 1 base and at J to 0 bases, leaving 8 bases not matched to a gene. The CDR3 coding sequence is TGTGCCAGCAGTGAAGTCACAGGGGTTATAATGAACACTGAAGCTTTCTTT. Its translation: CASSEVTGVIMNTEAFF.

The J gene is TRBJ2-5, the V gene TRBV27, with TRBD2 identical over 11 bases. This CDR3 has 15 amino acids. The J segment lost 5 bases and the V segment lost 4 bases, leaving 6 bases of the junction unmatched. Germline loops: CDR1 MNHEY, CDR2 SMNVEV (reference sequence). CDR3 loop: CASSSVAGGRETQYF. The CDR3, as DNA: TGTGCCAGCAGTTCGGTAGCGGGGGGGCGGGAGACCCAGTACTTC.

This clonotype was counted between two and nine times. The chain links TRBV27 to TRBJ2-3, with D possibly TRBD2 on 6 matching bases. V lost 4 bases and J 1 base, leaving 15 bases between the germline ends. The CDR3 sequence is 16 residues long. Germline loops: CDR1 MNHEY, CDR2 SMNVEV (reference sequence). The CDR3 loop reads CASSSIAASGTDTQYF. In DNA form, the CDR3 reads TGTGCCAGCAGTTCGATAGCGGCCTCGGGCACAGATACGCAGTATTTT.

This CDR3 reads CASSPRGLAGGHDTQYF. In DNA form, the CDR3 reads TGTGCCAGCAGCCCGCGGGGCCTAGCGGGGGGGCACGATACGCAGTATTTT. This chain joins TRBV7-9 and TRBJ2-3, with 12 bases that match TRBD2. The CDR3 runs 17 residues. Germline assignment: CDR1 SEHNR and CDR2 FQNEAQ (reference sequence). Losses at the gene ends were 5 bases for V and 6 bases for J; bases not matched to a gene: 12.

This CDR3 reads CATTQGAKGTDTQYF. In DNA, the CDR3 is TGTGCCACTACACAGGGGGCGAAAGGCACAGATACGCAGTATTTT. The genes are TRBV15 and TRBJ2-3; TRBD1 agrees at 9 bases. This CDR3 has 15 residues. The ends lost 9 bases at V and 1 base at J; junction bases unmatched: 8. Germline V gives CDR1 LNHNV, CDR2 YYDKDF (reference sequence).

This clonotype was detected only a few times. The chain is built from TRBV5-5 and TRBJ1-2; tentatively, D is TRBD1 (5 bases). The CDR3 is 15 amino acids. V was pared by 0 bases and J by 3 bases, with 12 bases between. Germline V gene lookup returns CDR1 SGHKS and CDR2 YYEKEE (reference sequence). CDR3 protein: CASSLESRGHYGYTF. In DNA form, the CDR3 reads TGTGCCAGCAGCTTGGAATCGAGGGGCCACTATGGCTACACCTTC.

The chain has TRBV7-2 and TRBJ1-2; no definite D call. V dropped 2 bases and J dropped 6 bases, with 10 bases sitting between them. Germline CDR1 is SGHTA and CDR2 is FQGNSA. The CDR3 has 13 amino acids. CDR3 loop: CASSLNRYDGYTF. CDR3 sequence (DNA): TGTGCCAGCAGCTTAAACAGATATGATGGCTACACCTTC.

A note on this clonotype: The junction departs from germline at one end; a sequencing error may be responsible. CDR3 loop: CATGRDRNGGYTF. CDR3 coding DNA: TGTGCCACCGGCAGAGATCGGAATGGGGGCTACACCTTC. This chain links TRBV15 with TRBJ1-2; no clear D. Germline values: CDR1 LNHNV, CDR2 YYDKDF (reference sequence). The CDR3 totals 13 residues. Looking up the rest from reference TRBV15 and TRBJ1-2 gives the full variable domain: DAMVIQNPRYQVTQFGKPVTLSCSQTLNHNVMYWYQQKSSQAPKLLFHYYDKDFNNEADTPDNFQSRRPNTSFCFLDIRSPGLGDTAMYLCATGRDRNGGYTFGSGTRLTVV.

This rearrangement joins TRBV6-1 to TRBJ2-1; perhaps TRBD2 as D (7 bases). CDR1 MNHNS and CDR2 SASEGT come from the germline V gene. The CDR3 consists of 14 residues. The V gene lost 11 bases and the J gene lost 2 bases, with 16 bases spanning the gap. The CDR3 reads CASEGGRPYNEQFF. The CDR3 DNA reads TGTGCCTCAGAGGGGGGGCGCCCCTACAATGAGCAGTTCTTC.

This rearrangement joins TRBV4-1 to TRBJ2-1; 10 bases align to TRBD2. The V segment lost 2 bases and the J segment 8 bases; nucleotides outside the gene matches: 9. Germline lookup yields CDR1 MGHRA and CDR2 YSYEKL. The CDR3 extends over 16 amino acids. This CDR3 is CASSQRGAGGPYEQFF. The CDR3, as DNA: TGCGCCAGCAGCCAAAGGGGAGCGGGGGGGCCATATGAGCAGTTCTTC.

The V gene is TRBV5-1, the J gene TRBJ2-7; D uncertain. From germline, CDR1 is SGHRS and CDR2 YFSETQ. The V and J ends lost 4 bases and 3 bases respectively, with 14 bases between them. This CDR3 region has 14 residues. CDR3 coding DNA: TGCGCCAGCAGCGTCGGTCCTCCGAACTACGAGCAGTACTTC. This encodes CASSVGPPNYEQYF.

The CDR3 sequence is CASSFERGEAFF. DNA for the CDR3: TGTGCCAGCAGTTTTGAGAGGGGTGAAGCTTTCTTT. The V gene is TRBV12-3 or TRBV12-4, the J gene TRBJ1-1; tentative D call: TRBD1 (5 bases). The ends were cut back, 3 bases at V and 7 bases at J, with 9 bases in the middle. The CDR3 is 12 amino acids.

The chain employs TRBV28 and TRBJ2-1; TRBD1 aligns across 10 bases. CDR1 is MDHEN, CDR2 SYDVKM, per germline. Trimming at V came to 6 bases and at J to 14 bases, leaving 10 bases not matched to a gene. The CDR3 length is 13 residues. CDR3 DNA: TGTGCCAGCAGAAGACAGGGGGCCCCTTTGGAGTTCTTC. Its protein product is CASRRQGAPLEFF.

V usage is TRBV5-5 and J usage is TRBJ1-4; TRBD1 agrees at 7 bases. The CDR3 is 14 residues long. J was trimmed by 7 bases and V by 3 bases; bases with no gene match: 6. Looked up from germline, CDR1 is SGHKS and CDR2 is YYEKEE (reference sequence). CDR3 sequence reads: CASSSAGTAEKLFF. The CDR3 DNA follows: TGTGCCAGCAGCTCAGCAGGGACAGCTGAAAAACTGTTTTTT.

The V and J genes are TRBV20-1 and TRBJ2-1; 9 nucleotides agree with TRBD1. V lost 1 base and J lost 4; bases outside the gene matches: 8. Germline V gives CDR1 DFQATT, CDR2 SNEGSKA (reference sequence). This CDR3 contains 16 residues. DNA for the CDR3: TGCAGTGCTAGAGCGCCGGGGACAGGGCTTTACAATGAGCAGTTCTTC. Translated: CSARAPGTGLYNEQFF.

This clonotype was detected only a few times. This sequence joins TRBV12-3 or TRBV12-4 and TRBJ2-4; D may be TRBD2 (5 bases). The CDR3 extends over 13 amino acids. V was clipped by 10 bases and J by 3 bases, with 13 bases between them. CDR3 in DNA: TGTGCCACTGGGGAGTTGAGCAAAAACATTCAGTACTTC. Protein: CATGELSKNIQYF.

This chain joins TRBV12-3 or TRBV12-4 and TRBJ2-4, with D possibly TRBD2 on 6 matching bases. Gene TRBJ2-7 matches the end of the DNA better, so the J call may be wrong. This CDR3 is 15 amino acids long. The CDR3 region has the DNA TGTGCCAGCAGTTTAGCCCCCACGGGGGCCTACGAGCAGTACTTC. This codes for CASSLAPTGAYEQYF.

The CDR3 bases are TGTGCCAGCAGCCGAATTGACACGCTCTCTGGGGCCAACGTCCTGACTTTC. Residues: CASSRIDTLSGANVLTF. V and J are TRBV7-9 and TRBJ2-6; D is undetermined. The germline V and J ends were trimmed by 5 bases and 0 bases, with 14 bases remaining between them. This CDR3 comprises 17 residues. Germline V CDR1 and CDR2: SEHNR, FQNEAQ (reference sequence).

This chain joins TRBV30 and TRBJ2-3; 9 positions agree with TRBD2. Germline V CDR1 and CDR2: GTSNPN, SVGIG (reference sequence). V lost 4 bases and J lost 10; bases outside the gene matches: 15. This CDR3 is 15 amino acids long. CDR3 sequence: CAWTPTSSGVYAQYF. CDR3 coding DNA: TGTGCCTGGACCCCGACCTCTAGCGGGGTATATGCGCAGTATTTT.